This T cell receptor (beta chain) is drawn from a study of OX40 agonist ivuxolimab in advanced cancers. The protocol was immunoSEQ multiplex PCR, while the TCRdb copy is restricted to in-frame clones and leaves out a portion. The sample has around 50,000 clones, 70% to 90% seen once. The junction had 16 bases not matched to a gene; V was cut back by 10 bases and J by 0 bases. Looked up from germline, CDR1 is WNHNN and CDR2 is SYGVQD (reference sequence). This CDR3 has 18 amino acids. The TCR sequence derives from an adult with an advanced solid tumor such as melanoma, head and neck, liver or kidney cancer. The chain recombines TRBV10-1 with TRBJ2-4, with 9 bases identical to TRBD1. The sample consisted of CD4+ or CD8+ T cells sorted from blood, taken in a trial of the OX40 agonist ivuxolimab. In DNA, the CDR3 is TGCGCCAACCCGGGATACCCGGGGACAGGGCGAGCCAAAAACATTCAGTACTTC. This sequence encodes CANPGYPGTGRAKNIQYF.